Here is one T cell receptor (beta chain) with its context. Its antigen remains undetermined. There are no base qualities to consult, and no much larger clone falls within one base. Each donor gave one peripheral blood draw, averaging approximately 120 mL, which was collected into heparinised tubes. Using a panel that included CD45RO, CCR7, CD25, CD127, CD95 and CD27, naive, central memory, regulatory and stem cell-like memory CD4+ T cells were sorted on a BD FACSAria II. Purity was above 95% for every sorted population. PBMCs were isolated immediately by Lymphoprep density gradient centrifugation and stained directly without culture. So that batch effects would be minimized, each experiment stained and sorted samples in pairs, pairing one healthy donor with one patient. These data belong to a study of beta chain features in type 1 diabetes (dated by TCRdb to 2017 to 2018). Study-level background: Mean age, gender distribution, total cell number and subset yield were not different between patients and healthy donors. The study compared the TCRB repertoires of sorted circulating CD4+ T cell subsets in recently diagnosed type 1 diabetes patients with those in matched healthy donors. Regulatory and stem cell-like memory subsets were obtained from only 8 patients and roughly 8 healthy donors, while naive and central memory subsets were obtained from all 30 or so donors. A total of 85 million to 110 million sorted cells were examined across all samples, and RNA yield correlated strongly with the number of cells per subset. Study-level results and caveats: Because the HLA sub-analyses included only small numbers of individuals, any influence of HLA type on TCRB rearrangement was left unresolved. Sequencing cDNA rather than genomic DNA could over-represent highly expressing activated cells, although activation and CD3 levels did not differ between groups. Naive, central memory and regulatory TCRB repertoires appeared to be more alike among patients than among healthy donors. Shorter templates might be favored by PCR, yet because patient and control samples were amplified and corrected together, any such skew would affect both groups equally. In all four CD4+ subsets, TCRB CDR3 length was moderately but significantly shorter in type 1 diabetes patients. Patients with type 1 diabetes made fewer insertions and deleted more nucleotides at VDJ recombination sites, implying thymic rearrangement abnormalities.

The High Capacity cDNA Reverse Transcription Kit was used to reverse transcribe all of the isolated RNA, meaning that expressed TCRB transcripts were what got sequenced. Deep immunoSEQ sequencing was performed on naive, central memory and regulatory T cell samples, with an average of roughly 3.5 million total reads per sample. Sorted cells were lysed in RLT buffer and RNA was extracted with DNase-treated RNeasy Micro or Mini kits, depending on cell number. To prevent cross-contamination, each cell subset was processed individually, whereas patient and healthy donor samples were processed jointly. Using the immunoSEQ multiplex PCR, TCRB sequences were amplified from cDNA into 87-bp fragments spanning the CDR3 region. Sequencing of the amplicons was performed on the Illumina HiSeq platform. In the paper's pipeline: PCR bias was computationally corrected using synthetic template baselines, reads within Hamming distance 2 were collapsed, and singletons that could not be merged were discarded. By aligning reads against IMGT, V, D and J genes, CDR3 length, and insertions or deletions at six rearrangement sites were assigned. Within each subset, clonotype counts were normalized to sorted cell number, after which true diversity and Gini coefficients were computed with the tcR R package. The overlap coefficient, calculated on TCRB nucleotide sequences, was used to quantify repertoire sharing. Out-of-frame TCRB sequences from naive cells were analyzed to stand in for the pre-selection repertoire. Here the immuneACCESS table is served through TCRdb, limited to in-frame sequences with V and J called. Missing clones are a known gap in these copies; in checked studies unresolved V genes cover under half, and the rest lacks a known reason. The DNA gave D and trimming, while V, J and clone size come from that table. This sample is represented by 900,000 or so clones; roughly 16% of them were singletons. About 0.02% of the sample goes to the ten largest clones.

At the junction V is shortened by 3 bases and J by 1 base, with 9 bases in between. Reading the germline V gene gives CDR1 MDHEN and CDR2 SYDVKM. The CDR3, from cysteine to phenylalanine, totals 14 residues. This entry keeps only the CDR3 DNA: 42 bases, framed from base 1. The sequence was collected from a woman in her late teens or twenties in good health. The source material was naive CD4+ T cells from blood. Interpreted using the paper, the cell subset or site label stands for: true naive CD4+ T cells. Recombination joined TRBV28 with TRBJ1-1; TRBD1 could be the D gene, as 5 bases match. The CDR3 reads as follows: CASSLGRGNTEAFF. At the DNA level, the sequence is TGTGCCAGCAGTTTGGGGAGGGGGAACACTGAAGCTTTCTTT.